The sequence of this T cell receptor beta chain was determined in a study of blood T cell repertoires in COVID-19. Study-level information: Acute and convalescent COVID-19 specimens originated in the United States, Italy and Spain. The cDNA or gDNA used as material had been derived from T cells, B-cell-depleted T cells, or PBMCs.

Per germline, CDR1 LNHNV and CDR2 YYDKDF (reference sequence). V lost 8 bases and J lost 2; bases outside the gene matches: 9. This CDR3 is 14 amino acids long. The data were produced by immunoSEQ multiplex PCR, yet TCRdb's version contains in-frame clones alone and is incomplete. Of about 90,000 clones in the sample, more than 70% were seen once. This chain connects TRBV15 to TRBJ2-7, with TRBD1 matching over 7 bases. The sequencing sample was made of peripheral blood. The source is a man in his forties or fifties with COVID-19, enrolled during active disease. The CDR3 region is CATQTQGHTYEQYF. The CDR3 coding sequence is TGTGCCACCCAGACACAGGGGCACACCTACGAGCAGTACTTC.